This T cell receptor beta chain was retrieved from a study of shared clonotypes between healthy human individuals. Study-wide context: CD4 naive cells filled three plates per donor, CD4 memory three, CD8 naive two and CD8 memory one.

Naive CD8 cells lacked CD45RO, underwent positive selection for CCR7 and left out terminally differentiated effector memory CD45RA+ cells. The table came from immunoSEQ multiplex PCR; TCRdb's copy has only in-frame clones and leaves some out. The sample shows some 2 million clones, roughly 94% of them seen only once. CDR3 length: 13 residues. Germline CDR1 WSHSY, CDR2 SAAADI. V shed 2 bases and J shed 3 bases, with 8 bases lying between them. Study findings and constraints: Larger richness was generally estimated for naive than memory subsets.

This clone was counted a few times. Its antigen is not identified. V usage is TRBV10-2 and J usage is TRBJ2-7; no reliable D call. The TCR originated in a man between 18 and 29 years old in good health. The sample comprised naive CD8+ T cells sorted from blood. The CDR3: CASSEGSNYEQYF. The CDR3, as DNA: TGCGCCAGCAGTGAGGGGTCCAACTACGAGCAGTACTTC.